Listed below are T cell receptor beta chains from one sample, sequenced in a study of T cell repertoires in cytomegalovirus infection. TCRdb reprocessed the reads via MiXCR and lists one record per CDR3 protein. Of some 400,000 distinct CDR3 sequences listed, 25% to 40% are singletons. The sequencing sample was made of PBMCs. The receptors were sampled from a human donor in good health (CMV status not recorded). Some clones in this sample may be carry-over from other donors' samples. Both conserved end residues are part of each CDR3. Fields, in order: J gene, clone size, V gene, D gene, CDR3 DNA, CDR3 protein. The D gene is left open where the match is weak. The size of a clone is reported for some rows only, either as once, few or many, or as a class for expanded clones.

J gene: TRBJ2-7
clone size: few
V gene: TRBV6-2/TRBV6-3
D gene: NA
CDR3 DNA: TGTGCCAGCAGTGCGACAGTATCCTACGAGCAGTACTTC
CDR3 protein: CASSATVSYEQYF

J gene: TRBJ2-7
clone size: few
V gene: TRBV7-9
D gene: TRBD1
CDR3 DNA: TGTGCCAGCATTACAACAGGGACAGGGGACTACGAGCAGTACTTC
CDR3 protein: CASITTGTGDYEQYF

J gene: TRBJ2-2
clone size: NA
V gene: TRBV12-3/TRBV12-4
D gene: TRBD2
CDR3 DNA: TGTGCCAGCAGTTTAGGGGGACTGGGTAGCGGGGACACCGGGGGGCTGTTTTTT
CDR3 protein: CASSLGGLGSGDTGGLFF

J gene: TRBJ1-1
clone size: many
V gene: TRBV19
D gene: NA
CDR3 DNA: TGTGCCAGTAGTAGTTGGACCAACACTGAAGCTTTCTTT
CDR3 protein: CASSSWTNTEAFF

J gene: TRBJ1-5
clone size: few
V gene: TRBV6-6
D gene: TRBD1
CDR3 DNA: TGTGCCAGCAGTTACATACGACAGGGTAGCAATCAGCCCCAGCATTTT
CDR3 protein: CASSYIRQGSNQPQHF

J gene: TRBJ2-3
clone size: NA
V gene: TRBV11-2
D gene: NA
CDR3 DNA: TGTGCCAGCAGCTTCAGGGGGGTTAGCACAGATACGCAGTATTTT
CDR3 protein: CASSFRGVSTDTQYF

J gene: TRBJ1-1
clone size: few
V gene: TRBV4-3
D gene: NA
CDR3 DNA: TGCGCCAGCAGCCAAGATCGACGGGCCCGCACTGAAGCTTTCTTT
CDR3 protein: CASSQDRRARTEAFF

J gene: TRBJ2-1
clone size: few
V gene: TRBV12-3/TRBV12-4
D gene: TRBD2
CDR3 DNA: TGTGCCAGCAGTTTAGCCGTTAGCGGGGAACACAATGAGCAGTTCTTC
CDR3 protein: CASSLAVSGEHNEQFF

J gene: TRBJ2-5
clone size: few
V gene: TRBV7-2
D gene: NA
CDR3 DNA: TGTGCCAGCAGCTTAGAGGTTAGGGGGACCCAGTACTTC
CDR3 protein: CASSLEVRGTQYF

J gene: TRBJ2-4
clone size: NA
V gene: TRBV5-3
D gene: NA
CDR3 DNA: TGTGCCAGCAGCCCAACTTGGGACACCTTAAACAAAAACATTCAGTACTTC
CDR3 protein: CASSPTWDTLNKNIQYF

J gene: TRBJ2-3
clone size: NA
V gene: TRBV2
D gene: NA
CDR3 DNA: TGTGCCAGCAGGCCACAGGGAACAGATACGCAGTATTTT
CDR3 protein: CASRPQGTDTQYF

J gene: TRBJ1-1
clone size: few
V gene: TRBV5-1
D gene: TRBD1
CDR3 DNA: TGCGCCAGCCGGACAGGGCCCACTGAAGCTTTCTTT
CDR3 protein: CASRTGPTEAFF

J gene: TRBJ2-7
clone size: NA
V gene: TRBV5-6
D gene: TRBD1
CDR3 DNA: TGTGCCAGCAGCACCTACGGACAGGGGAAGTACGAGCAGTACTTC
CDR3 protein: CASSTYGQGKYEQYF

J gene: TRBJ1-4
clone size: many
V gene: TRBV5-1
D gene: NA
CDR3 DNA: TGTGCCAGCAGCTCTACCGGTGAAAAACTGTTTTTT
CDR3 protein: CASSSTGEKLFF

J gene: TRBJ1-6
clone size: NA
V gene: TRBV7-9
D gene: NA
CDR3 DNA: TGTGCCAGCAGCCCAGACCGGGGGGCAAACCCGGGCGCCTATAATTCACCCCTCCACTTT
CDR3 protein: CASSPDRGANPGAYNSPLHF

J gene: TRBJ1-2
clone size: few
V gene: TRBV25-1
D gene: NA
CDR3 DNA: TGTGCCAGCAGTGAAGGGATCTGGACTAATGGCTACACCTTC
CDR3 protein: CASSEGIWTNGYTF

J gene: TRBJ2-5
clone size: few
V gene: TRBV15
D gene: TRBD2
CDR3 DNA: TGTGCCACCAGCAGGGAACTTCCGGGACTACCTCAAGAGACCCAGTACTTC
CDR3 protein: CATSRELPGLPQETQYF

J gene: TRBJ1-2
clone size: NA
V gene: TRBV13
D gene: TRBD1
CDR3 DNA: TGTGCCAGCAGCTTTCAGGCAGAGGGGGCGTGGGGTGACTATGGCTACACCTTC
CDR3 protein: CASSFQAEGAWGDYGYTF

J gene: TRBJ1-2
clone size: few
V gene: TRBV12-3/TRBV12-4
D gene: NA
CDR3 DNA: TGTGCCAGCAGTTTCTCGGGGACTCCTAACTATGGCTACACCTTC
CDR3 protein: CASSFSGTPNYGYTF

J gene: TRBJ1-2
clone size: many
V gene: TRBV12-3/TRBV12-4
D gene: NA
CDR3 DNA: TGTGCCAGCAGTTTAGCCCAGACAGGAAACTATGGCTACACCTTC
CDR3 protein: CASSLAQTGNYGYTF

J gene: TRBJ1-1
clone size: NA
V gene: TRBV7-6
D gene: NA
CDR3 DNA: TGTGCCGGGGGGGTCCCACTGAACACTGAAGCTTTCTTT
CDR3 protein: CAGGVPLNTEAFF

J gene: TRBJ1-3
clone size: NA
V gene: TRBV12-3/TRBV12-4
D gene: NA
CDR3 DNA: TGTGCCAGCAGCCCGTCGGGCCGCTCTGGAAACACCATATATTTT
CDR3 protein: CASSPSGRSGNTIYF

J gene: TRBJ2-5
clone size: few
V gene: TRBV15
D gene: NA
CDR3 DNA: TGTGCCACCAGCAGAGAACCCCCCCGGGCCCTCCCCACACTCCAAGAGACCCAGTACTTC
CDR3 protein: CATSREPPRALPTLQETQYF

J gene: TRBJ2-7
clone size: NA
V gene: TRBV18
D gene: NA
CDR3 DNA: TGTGCCAGCTCACCAGAACAATGGACTCAAGAGCAGTACTTC
CDR3 protein: CASSPEQWTQEQYF

J gene: TRBJ1-6
clone size: once
V gene: TRBV5-5
D gene: NA
CDR3 DNA: TGTGCCAGCAGCTTGGGAGGCAGGGCCGCCGCATCACCCCTCCACTTT
CDR3 protein: CASSLGGRAAASPLHF

J gene: TRBJ1-4
clone size: NA
V gene: TRBV19
D gene: NA
CDR3 DNA: TGTGCCAGTAGATCACTTGGGACGGCCGAAAAACTGTTTTTT
CDR3 protein: CASRSLGTAEKLFF

J gene: TRBJ1-5
clone size: NA
V gene: TRBV20-1
D gene: TRBD1
CDR3 DNA: TGCAGTGCAAATAGACAGGGAAAACACAATCAGCCCCAGCATTTT
CDR3 protein: CSANRQGKHNQPQHF

J gene: TRBJ2-7
clone size: few
V gene: TRBV4-2
D gene: TRBD1
CDR3 DNA: TGTGCCAGCAGCCTAGGGACAGGGCTGAGCGAGCAGTACTTC
CDR3 protein: CASSLGTGLSEQYF

J gene: TRBJ1-1
clone size: few
V gene: TRBV19
D gene: TRBD1
CDR3 DNA: TGTGCCAGTAGTGCCATGGACAGGGGGTACACTGAAGCTTTCTTT
CDR3 protein: CASSAMDRGYTEAFF

J gene: TRBJ1-5
clone size: many
V gene: TRBV12-3/TRBV12-4
D gene: TRBD1
CDR3 DNA: TGTGCCAGCAGAACCGGGACAGGGTATAGCAATCAGCCCCAGCATTTT
CDR3 protein: CASRTGTGYSNQPQHF

J gene: TRBJ1-5
clone size: NA
V gene: TRBV20-1
D gene: NA
CDR3 DNA: TGCAGTGCTAGGTATCCAACAGGGTATCAGCCCCAGCATTTT
CDR3 protein: CSARYPTGYQPQHF

J gene: TRBJ1-5
clone size: NA
V gene: TRBV2
D gene: NA
CDR3 DNA: TGTGCCAGCAGGCCCCGGGACACTCTAGGTCAGCCCCAGCATTTT
CDR3 protein: CASRPRDTLGQPQHF

J gene: TRBJ2-1
clone size: NA
V gene: TRBV7-9
D gene: NA
CDR3 DNA: TGTGCCAGCAGCTTACCGCCCTCCGGGGGCAATGAGCAGTTCTTC
CDR3 protein: CASSLPPSGGNEQFF

J gene: TRBJ2-6
clone size: many
V gene: TRBV14
D gene: NA
CDR3 DNA: TGTGCCAGCAGCCAAGGATCCTATTCCGGGGCCAACGTCCTGACTTTC
CDR3 protein: CASSQGSYSGANVLTF

J gene: TRBJ2-1
clone size: few
V gene: TRBV2
D gene: TRBD2
CDR3 DNA: TGTGCCAGCAGTGTCAAGCGGGGGGGCCTGAATGAGCAGTTCTTC
CDR3 protein: CASSVKRGGLNEQFF

J gene: TRBJ1-2
clone size: few
V gene: TRBV28
D gene: NA
CDR3 DNA: TGTGCCAGCAGTTTTGGCCACCGGTCGGGCTACACCTTC
CDR3 protein: CASSFGHRSGYTF

J gene: TRBJ1-4
clone size: many
V gene: TRBV6-1
D gene: NA
CDR3 DNA: TGTGCCAGCAGTGCTACAAAGGAAAAACTGTTTTTT
CDR3 protein: CASSATKEKLFF

J gene: TRBJ2-5
clone size: few
V gene: TRBV6-2/TRBV6-3
D gene: TRBD1
CDR3 DNA: TGTGCCAGCAGTTTCGGGACAGGGAAATTGGAGACCCAGTACTTC
CDR3 protein: CASSFGTGKLETQYF

J gene: TRBJ2-1
clone size: many
V gene: TRBV12-3/TRBV12-4
D gene: TRBD2
CDR3 DNA: TGTGCCAGCAGTTTTTTCGGGGGGGCCTCCTACAATGAGCAGTTCTTC
CDR3 protein: CASSFFGGASYNEQFF

J gene: TRBJ1-4
clone size: few
V gene: TRBV7-2
D gene: NA
CDR3 DNA: TGTGCCAGCAGCTTAGACAGAAACCGGAATGAAAAACTGTTTTTT
CDR3 protein: CASSLDRNRNEKLFF

J gene: TRBJ2-1
clone size: many
V gene: TRBV7-2
D gene: NA
CDR3 DNA: TGTGCCAGCAGCTCCCAGACAGGTCCCAAGCAGTTCTTC
CDR3 protein: CASSSQTGPKQFF

J gene: TRBJ2-2
clone size: NA
V gene: TRBV27
D gene: NA
CDR3 DNA: TGTGCCAGCATTTACAGCAGGGTGGGGGAGCTGTTTTTT
CDR3 protein: CASIYSRVGELFF

J gene: TRBJ1-1
clone size: few
V gene: TRBV5-1
D gene: TRBD1
CDR3 DNA: TGCGCCAGCAGCTTTAACAGGGGAGGGACTGAAGCTTTCTTT
CDR3 protein: CASSFNRGGTEAFF

J gene: TRBJ1-4
clone size: NA
V gene: TRBV7-9
D gene: NA
CDR3 DNA: TGTGCCAGCAGCTCAATTCGGGGCGGAGTTGGACAGCCCCAGGGGGAAAAACTGTTTTTT
CDR3 protein: CASSSIRGGVGQPQGEKLFF

J gene: TRBJ2-1
clone size: few
V gene: TRBV10-3
D gene: NA
CDR3 DNA: TGTGCCATCAGTCAGGGCTATGAGCAGTTCTTC
CDR3 protein: CAISQGYEQFF

J gene: TRBJ2-3
clone size: NA
V gene: TRBV4-1
D gene: NA
CDR3 DNA: TGCGCCAGCAGCCAAGATTTGACAGGTCAAGGAGATACGCAGTATTTT
CDR3 protein: CASSQDLTGQGDTQYF

J gene: TRBJ2-7
clone size: NA
V gene: TRBV7-2
D gene: TRBD2
CDR3 DNA: TGTGCCAGCAGTCCTTTCTCTAGCGGGGGACTTTACGAGCAGTACTTC
CDR3 protein: CASSPFSSGGLYEQYF

J gene: TRBJ2-7
clone size: few
V gene: TRBV28
D gene: NA
CDR3 DNA: TGTGCCAGCAGTCCCGGGACCTCCATTACCTACGAGCAGTACTTC
CDR3 protein: CASSPGTSITYEQYF

J gene: TRBJ2-2
clone size: NA
V gene: TRBV7-2
D gene: NA
CDR3 DNA: TGTGCCAGCAGCTCACGACTAGAAAAGGGGACCGGGGAGCTGTTTTTT
CDR3 protein: CASSSRLEKGTGELFF

J gene: TRBJ2-1
clone size: NA
V gene: TRBV20-1
D gene: TRBD1
CDR3 DNA: TGCAGTGCTAGAAGCCAGGGGGCATGGAATGAGCAGTTCTTC
CDR3 protein: CSARSQGAWNEQFF

J gene: TRBJ2-5
clone size: many
V gene: TRBV5-6
D gene: NA
CDR3 DNA: TGTGCCAGCAGCTTGCCTCGATGGACAGTTCAAGAGACCCAGTACTTC
CDR3 protein: CASSLPRWTVQETQYF

J gene: TRBJ2-1
clone size: few
V gene: TRBV5-4
D gene: TRBD2
CDR3 DNA: TGTGCCAGCAGCCGATTTGGCGGGGGGGGCAATGAGCAGTTCTTC
CDR3 protein: CASSRFGGGGNEQFF

J gene: TRBJ2-2
clone size: NA
V gene: TRBV4-1
D gene: NA
CDR3 DNA: TGCGCCAGCAGCCGCAGCGGAATCACCGGGCCGCCTGGGGAGCTGTTTTTT
CDR3 protein: CASSRSGITGPPGELFF

J gene: TRBJ2-2
clone size: NA
V gene: TRBV29-1
D gene: NA
CDR3 DNA: TGCAGCGTGACGGACAGCCCGAACACCGGGGAGCTGTTTTTT
CDR3 protein: CSVTDSPNTGELFF

J gene: TRBJ1-6
clone size: NA
V gene: TRBV3-1
D gene: NA
CDR3 DNA: TGTGCCAGCAGCCCAAAGGCAGCCGCAGATTATAATTCACCCCTCCACTTT
CDR3 protein: CASSPKAAADYNSPLHF

J gene: TRBJ1-6
clone size: many
V gene: TRBV28
D gene: NA
CDR3 DNA: TGTGCCAGCAGTTTGGGGGGCGCGAGGTCACCCCTCCACTTT
CDR3 protein: CASSLGGARSPLHF

J gene: TRBJ2-7
clone size: NA
V gene: TRBV6-5
D gene: TRBD2
CDR3 DNA: TGTGCCAGCAGCCACTCGCCGGGACTACTTCCCTACGAGCAGTACTTC
CDR3 protein: CASSHSPGLLPYEQYF

J gene: TRBJ1-4
clone size: few
V gene: TRBV5-4
D gene: NA
CDR3 DNA: TGTGCCAGCAGCTTGGCCGAAGGGACGGCCGGGAATGAAAAACTGTTTTTT
CDR3 protein: CASSLAEGTAGNEKLFF

J gene: TRBJ2-1
clone size: NA
V gene: TRBV6-5
D gene: NA
CDR3 DNA: TGTGCTCGCAGTTACTCGCCGTGGCGGGGACGATCCTACAATGAGCAGTTCTTC
CDR3 protein: CARSYSPWRGRSYNEQFF

J gene: TRBJ2-3
clone size: NA
V gene: TRBV7-8
D gene: TRBD1
CDR3 DNA: TGTGCCAGCAGCTTAGCCCAGGGGGACAGGGTGGGAGATACGCAGTATTTT
CDR3 protein: CASSLAQGDRVGDTQYF